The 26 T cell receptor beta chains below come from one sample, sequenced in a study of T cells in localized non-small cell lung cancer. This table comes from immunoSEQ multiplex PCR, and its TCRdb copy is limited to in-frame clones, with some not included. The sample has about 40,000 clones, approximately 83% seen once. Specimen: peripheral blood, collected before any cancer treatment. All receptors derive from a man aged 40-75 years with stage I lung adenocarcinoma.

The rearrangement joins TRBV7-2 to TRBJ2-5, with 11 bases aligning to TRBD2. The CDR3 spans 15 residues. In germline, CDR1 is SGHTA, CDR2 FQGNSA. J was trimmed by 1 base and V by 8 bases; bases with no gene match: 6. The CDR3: CASGGSGRAQETQYF. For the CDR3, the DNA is TGTGCCAGCGGTGGTAGCGGGAGGGCCCAAGAGACCCAGTACTTC.

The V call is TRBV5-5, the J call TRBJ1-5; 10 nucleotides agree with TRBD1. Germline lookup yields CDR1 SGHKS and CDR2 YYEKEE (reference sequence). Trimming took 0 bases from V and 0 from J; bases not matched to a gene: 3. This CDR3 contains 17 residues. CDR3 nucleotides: TGTGCCAGCAGCTTGGGGCGACAGGGGGCTAGCAATCAGCCCCAGCATTTT. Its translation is CASSLGRQGASNQPQHF.

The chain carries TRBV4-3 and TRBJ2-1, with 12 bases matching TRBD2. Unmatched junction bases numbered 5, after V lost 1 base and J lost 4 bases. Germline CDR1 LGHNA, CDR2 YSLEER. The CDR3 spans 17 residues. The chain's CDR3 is CASSQGLAGAGYNEQFF. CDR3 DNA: TGCGCCAGCAGCCAAGGACTAGCGGGAGCTGGTTACAATGAGCAGTTCTTC.

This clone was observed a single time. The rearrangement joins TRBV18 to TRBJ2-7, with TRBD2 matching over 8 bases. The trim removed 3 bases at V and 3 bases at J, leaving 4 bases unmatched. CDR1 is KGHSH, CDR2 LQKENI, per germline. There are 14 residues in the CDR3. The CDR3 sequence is CASSPGLVNYEQYF. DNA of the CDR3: TGTGCCAGCTCACCGGGACTAGTAAACTACGAGCAGTACTTC.

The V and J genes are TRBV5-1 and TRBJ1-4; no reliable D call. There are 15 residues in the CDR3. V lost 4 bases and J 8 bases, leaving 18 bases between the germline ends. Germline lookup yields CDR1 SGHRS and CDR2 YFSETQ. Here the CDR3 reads CASSIGRGDGEKLFF. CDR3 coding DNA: TGCGCCAGCAGCATTGGTAGAGGAGACGGCGAAAAACTGTTTTTT. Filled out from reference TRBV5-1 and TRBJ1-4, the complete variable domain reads KAGVTQTPRYLIKTRGQQVTLSCSPISGHRSVSWYQQTPGQGLQFLFEYFSETQRNKGNFPGRFSGRQFSNSRSEMNVSTLELGDSALYLCASSIGRGDGEKLFFGSGTQLSVL.

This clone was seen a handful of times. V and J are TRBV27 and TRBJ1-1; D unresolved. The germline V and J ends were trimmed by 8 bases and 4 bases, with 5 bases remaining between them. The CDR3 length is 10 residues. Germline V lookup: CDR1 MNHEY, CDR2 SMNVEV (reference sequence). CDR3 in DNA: TGTGCCAGCCCGGGCACTGAAGCTTTCTTT. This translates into CASPGTEAFF.

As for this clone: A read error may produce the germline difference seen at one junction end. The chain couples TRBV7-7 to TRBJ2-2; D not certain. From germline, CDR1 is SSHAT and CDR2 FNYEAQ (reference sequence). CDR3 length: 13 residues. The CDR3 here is CASSTANTGELFF. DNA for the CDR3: TGTGCTAGCAGCACCGCGAACACCGGGGAGCTGTTTTTT. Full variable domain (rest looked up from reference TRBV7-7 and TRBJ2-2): GAGVSQSPRYKVTKRGQDVTLRCDPISSHATLYWYQQALGQGPEFLTYFNYEAQPDKSGLPSDRFSAERPEGSISTLTIQRTEQRDSAMYRCASSTANTGELFFGEGSRLTVL.

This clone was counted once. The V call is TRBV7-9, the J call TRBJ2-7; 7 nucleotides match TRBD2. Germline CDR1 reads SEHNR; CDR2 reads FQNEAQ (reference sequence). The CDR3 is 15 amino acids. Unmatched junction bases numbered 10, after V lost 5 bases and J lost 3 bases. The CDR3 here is CASSPAPSGDYEQYF. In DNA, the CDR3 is TGTGCCAGCAGCCCAGCCCCTAGCGGCGACTACGAGCAGTACTTC.

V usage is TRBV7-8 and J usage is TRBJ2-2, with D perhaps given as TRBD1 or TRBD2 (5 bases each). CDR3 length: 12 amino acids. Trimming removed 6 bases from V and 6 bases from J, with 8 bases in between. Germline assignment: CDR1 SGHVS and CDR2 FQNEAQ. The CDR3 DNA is TGTGCCAGCAGTTTGGGGGCCGGGGAGCTGTTTTTT. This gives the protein CASSLGAGELFF.

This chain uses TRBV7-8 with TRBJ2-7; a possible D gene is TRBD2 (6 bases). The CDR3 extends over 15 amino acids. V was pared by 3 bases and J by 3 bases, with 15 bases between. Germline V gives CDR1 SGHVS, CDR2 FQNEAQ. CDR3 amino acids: CASSFRDSGYYEQYF. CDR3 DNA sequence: TGTGCCAGCAGCTTCCGGGACTCGGGGTACTACGAGCAGTACTTC.

Here the CDR3 DNA reads TGTGCCAGCAGCCAATCGAACGGGCGCAACACCATATATTTT. Its protein is CASSQSNGRNTIYF. The rearrangement uses TRBV16 and TRBJ1-3; D gene uncertain. The CDR3 runs 14 residues. The germline V gene encodes CDR1 KGHSY and CDR2 FQNENV. Deletions cut 0 bases from V and 7 bases from J, with 10 bases between.

The CDR3 DNA reads TGTGCCAGCTCACCACCGTCAGAGTCCCTATGGTCCTACAATGAGCAGTTCTTC. It specifies CASSPPSESLWSYNEQFF. The V and J genes are TRBV18 and TRBJ2-1, with D hard to call. The CDR3 sequence is 18 residues long. Trimming stripped 0 bases from V and 1 base from J, with 16 bases between. The germline V gene encodes CDR1 KGHSH and CDR2 LQKENI.

Here the CDR3 DNA reads TGCGCCAGCAGCCAGCTGATAGCGGGTTTGGAGGAGACCCAGTACTTC. Encoded protein: CASSQLIAGLEETQYF. V is TRBV4-1 and J is TRBJ2-5; 7 positions agree with TRBD2. Germline V gene lookup returns CDR1 MGHRA and CDR2 YSYEKL. Losses at the gene ends were 3 bases for V and 5 bases for J; bases not matched to a gene: 12. This CDR3 is built from 16 residues.

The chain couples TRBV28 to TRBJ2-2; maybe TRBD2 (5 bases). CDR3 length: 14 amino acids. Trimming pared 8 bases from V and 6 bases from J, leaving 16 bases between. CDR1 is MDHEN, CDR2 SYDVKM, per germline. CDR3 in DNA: TGTGCCAGCCGTAACGGGATGAGGCCCGGGGAGCTGTTTTTT. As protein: CASRNGMRPGELFF. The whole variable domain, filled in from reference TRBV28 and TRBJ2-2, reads DVKVTQSSRYLVKRTGEKVFLECVQDMDHENMFWYRQDPGLGLRLIYFSYDVKMKEKGDIPEGYSVSREKKERFSLILESASTNQTSMYLCASRNGMRPGELFFGEGSRLTVL.

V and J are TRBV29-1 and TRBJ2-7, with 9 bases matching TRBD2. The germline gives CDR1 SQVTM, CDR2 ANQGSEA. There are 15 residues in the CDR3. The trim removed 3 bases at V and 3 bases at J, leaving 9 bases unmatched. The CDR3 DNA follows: TGCAGCGTTGAGTGGCTAGCGGGACGGAGCTACGAGCAGTACTTC. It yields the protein CSVEWLAGRSYEQYF.

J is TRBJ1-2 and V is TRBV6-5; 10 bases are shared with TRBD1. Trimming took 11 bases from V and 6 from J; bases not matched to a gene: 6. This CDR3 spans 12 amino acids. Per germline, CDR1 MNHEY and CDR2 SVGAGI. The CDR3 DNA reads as TGTGCCGCCTTGGACAGGGGGGATGGCTACACCTTC. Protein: CAALDRGDGYTF.

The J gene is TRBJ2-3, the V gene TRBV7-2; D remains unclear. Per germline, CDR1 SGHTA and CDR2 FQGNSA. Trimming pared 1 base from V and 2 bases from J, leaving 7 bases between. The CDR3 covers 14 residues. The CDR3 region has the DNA TGTGCCAGCAGCTTAGTCCCGAACACAGATACGCAGTATTTT. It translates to CASSLVPNTDTQYF.

The CDR3 nucleotides read TGCGCCAGCAGCCAAAGGCCAGCGGGGAGCACAGATACGCAGTATTTT. Translated: CASSQRPAGSTDTQYF. J is TRBJ2-3 and V is TRBV4-1; 7 nucleotides line up with TRBD2. The V segment lost 2 bases and the J segment 0 bases; nucleotides outside the gene matches: 5. CDR1 and CDR2 from the germline V gene are MGHRA and YSYEKL. CDR3 length: 16 residues.

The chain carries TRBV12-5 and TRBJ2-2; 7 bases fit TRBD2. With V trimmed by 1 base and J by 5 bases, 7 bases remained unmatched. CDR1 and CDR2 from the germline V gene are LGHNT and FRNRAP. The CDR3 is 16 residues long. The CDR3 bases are TGTGCTAGTGGTTTGGAAAGAGCGGGAAATACCGGGGAGCTGTTTTTT. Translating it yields CASGLERAGNTGELFF. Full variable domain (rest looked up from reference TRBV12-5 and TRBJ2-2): DARVTQTPRHKVTEMGQEVTMRCQPILGHNTVFWYRQTMMQGLELLAYFRNRAPLDDSGMPKDRFSAEMPDATLATLKIQPSEPRDSAVYFCASGLERAGNTGELFFGEGSRLTVL.

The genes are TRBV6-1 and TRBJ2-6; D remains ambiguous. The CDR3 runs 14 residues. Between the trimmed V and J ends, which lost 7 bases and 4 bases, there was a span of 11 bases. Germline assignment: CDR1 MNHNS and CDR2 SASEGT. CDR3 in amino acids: CASTSPRGANVLTF. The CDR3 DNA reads TGTGCCAGCACCTCCCCGCGGGGGGCCAACGTCCTGACTTTC.

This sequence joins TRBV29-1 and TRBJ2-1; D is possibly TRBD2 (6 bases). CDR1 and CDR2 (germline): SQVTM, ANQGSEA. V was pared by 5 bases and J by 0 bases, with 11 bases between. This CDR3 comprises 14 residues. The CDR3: CSVLGGGSYNEQFF. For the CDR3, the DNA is TGCAGCGTTCTGGGGGGAGGCTCCTACAATGAGCAGTTCTTC.

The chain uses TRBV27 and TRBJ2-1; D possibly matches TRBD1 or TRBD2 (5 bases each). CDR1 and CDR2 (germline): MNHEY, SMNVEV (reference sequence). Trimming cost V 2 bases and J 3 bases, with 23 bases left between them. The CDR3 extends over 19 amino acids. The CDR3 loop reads CASSLRGDGWPGVYNEQFF. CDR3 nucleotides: TGTGCCAGCAGTTTAAGAGGGGATGGGTGGCCCGGTGTCTACAATGAGCAGTTCTTC.

The CDR3 is CASLPQASAIEQFF. The CDR3 region has the DNA TGTGCCAGCCTCCCTCAGGCTAGCGCGATAGAGCAGTTCTTC. This chain joins TRBV2 and TRBJ2-1; D possibly corresponds to TRBD2 (6 bases). This CDR3 has 14 residues. From germline, CDR1 is SNHLY and CDR2 FYNNEI. V gave up 8 bases and J gave up 10 bases, with 21 bases separating them.

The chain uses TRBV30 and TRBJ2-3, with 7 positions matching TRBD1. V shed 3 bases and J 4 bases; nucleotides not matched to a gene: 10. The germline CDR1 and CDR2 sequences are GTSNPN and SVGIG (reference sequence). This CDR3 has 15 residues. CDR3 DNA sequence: TGTGCCTGGAGGGATGACAGGGAACAGGCAGATACGCAGTATTTT. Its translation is CAWRDDREQADTQYF.

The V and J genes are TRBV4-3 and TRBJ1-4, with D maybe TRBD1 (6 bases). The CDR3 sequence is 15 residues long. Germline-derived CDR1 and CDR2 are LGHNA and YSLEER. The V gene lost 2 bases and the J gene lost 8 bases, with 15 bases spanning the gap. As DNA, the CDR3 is TGCGCCAGCAGCCAACGACAGGCTAGGAACGAAAAACTGTTTTTT. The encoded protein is CASSQRQARNEKLFF.

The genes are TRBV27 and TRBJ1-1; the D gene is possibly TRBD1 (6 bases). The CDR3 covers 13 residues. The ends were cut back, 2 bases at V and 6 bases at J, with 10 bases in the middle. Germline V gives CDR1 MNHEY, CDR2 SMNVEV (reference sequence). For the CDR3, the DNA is TGTGCCAGCAGTTTAGGACAGTACGCTGAAGCTTTCTTT. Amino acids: CASSLGQYAEAFF.